This T cell receptor beta chain came from a study of blood T cell repertoires in COVID-19. Background on the study: There were acute and convalescent COVID-19 samples, and they came from the United States, Italy and Spain. PBMCs, B-cell-depleted T cells, or T cells were the source of the cDNA or gDNA that made up the material.

Per the study methods: Cell counts per sample came from amplifying reference gene primers. Repertoires were generated with immunoSEQ multiplex PCR, while TCRdb's copy carries only in-frame clones and drops some. Clonal size and the V and J genes are those of that table, whereas D and trimming came from the DNA. Here the sample spans approximately 180,000 clones, approximately 83% being singletons. The sample taken for sequencing was peripheral blood. The TCR was taken from a human donor with active or convalescent COVID-19. The donor label of this sample is uncertain.

In DNA form, the CDR3 reads TGTGCCAGCAGCTTGGCCCCAGGGGGCAGAGGGTCGGATGAGCAGTTCTTC. Its translation: CASSLAPGGRGSDEQFF. The rearrangement links TRBV13 to TRBJ2-1; the match to TRBD1 covers 8 bases. Trimming removed 3 bases from V and 8 bases from J; junction bases left unmatched: 15. The V gene's germline CDR1 is PRHDT and CDR2 FYEKMQ (reference sequence). The CDR3 loop spans 17 amino acids.